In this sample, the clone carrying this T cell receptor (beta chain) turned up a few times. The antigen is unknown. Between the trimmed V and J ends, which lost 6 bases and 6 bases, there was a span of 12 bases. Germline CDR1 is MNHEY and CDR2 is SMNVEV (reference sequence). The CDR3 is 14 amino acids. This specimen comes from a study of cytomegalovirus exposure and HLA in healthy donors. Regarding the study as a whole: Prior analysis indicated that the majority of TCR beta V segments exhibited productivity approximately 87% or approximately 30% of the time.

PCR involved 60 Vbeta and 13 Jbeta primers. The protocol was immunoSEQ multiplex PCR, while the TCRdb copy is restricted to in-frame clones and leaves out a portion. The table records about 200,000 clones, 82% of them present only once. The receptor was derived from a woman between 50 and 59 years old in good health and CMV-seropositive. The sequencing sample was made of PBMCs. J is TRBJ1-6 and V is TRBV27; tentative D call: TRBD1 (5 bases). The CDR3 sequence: CASRMGQPNSPLHF. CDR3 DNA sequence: TGTGCCAGCAGAATGGGGCAGCCTAATTCACCCCTCCACTTT.